This T cell receptor (beta chain) derives from a study of cytomegalovirus exposure and HLA in healthy donors. Study observations and caveats: Most subjects had HLA-A and HLA-B alleles reportedly predicted accurately by TCR beta sequences.

It was with 60 Vbeta and 13 Jbeta primers that the PCR ran. Produced via immunoSEQ multiplex PCR; TCRdb's table is partial and in-frame only. The profile shows some 110,000 clones, about 83% of them singletons. Comments on this clone: What it binds is unknown.

This CDR3 comprises 14 residues. Between the trimmed V and J ends, which lost 7 bases and 2 bases, there was a span of 12 bases. CDR1 SGDLS and CDR2 YYNGEE come from the germline V gene. The receptor comes from a man aged 18-30 years in good health and CMV-seronegative. This chain connects TRBV9 to TRBJ2-2, with D perhaps TRBD2 (5 bases). The sample taken for sequencing was PBMCs. The CDR3 nucleotides read TGTGCCAGCCGAGGGAACCCTAACACCGGGGAGCTGTTTTTT. This encodes CASRGNPNTGELFF.